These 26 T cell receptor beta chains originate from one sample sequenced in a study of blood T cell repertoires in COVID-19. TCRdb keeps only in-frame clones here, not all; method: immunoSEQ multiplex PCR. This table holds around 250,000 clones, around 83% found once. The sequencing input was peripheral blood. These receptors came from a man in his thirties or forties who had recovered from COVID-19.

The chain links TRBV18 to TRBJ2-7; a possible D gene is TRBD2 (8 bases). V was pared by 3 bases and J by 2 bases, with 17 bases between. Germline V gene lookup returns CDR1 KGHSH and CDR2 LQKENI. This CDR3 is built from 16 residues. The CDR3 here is CASSPPGGTEPYEQYF. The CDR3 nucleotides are TGTGCCAGCTCACCGCCGGGAGGGACAGAGCCCTACGAGCAGTACTTC.

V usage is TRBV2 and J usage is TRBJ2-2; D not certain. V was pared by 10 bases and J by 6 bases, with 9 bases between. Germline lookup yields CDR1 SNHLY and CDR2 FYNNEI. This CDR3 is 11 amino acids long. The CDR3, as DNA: TGTGCCATCCGTGTCGCCGGGGAGCTGTTTTTT. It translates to CAIRVAGELFF. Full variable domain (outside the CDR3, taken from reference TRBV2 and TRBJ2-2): EPEVTQTPSHQVTQMGQEVILRCVPISNHLYFYWYRQILGQKVEFLVSFYNNEISEKSEIFDDQFSVERPDGSNFTLKIRSTKLEDSAMYFCAIRVAGELFFGEGSRLTVL.

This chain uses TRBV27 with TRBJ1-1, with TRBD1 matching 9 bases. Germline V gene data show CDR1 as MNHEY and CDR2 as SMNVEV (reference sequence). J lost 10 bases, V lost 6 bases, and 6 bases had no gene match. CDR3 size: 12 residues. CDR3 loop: CASSPQGQGAFF. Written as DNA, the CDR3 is TGTGCCAGCAGCCCCCAGGGACAGGGAGCTTTCTTT.

This chain's CDR3 is CASSLEASGPYEQYF. Here the CDR3 DNA reads TGCGCCAGCAGCTTGGAGGCTAGCGGGCCCTACGAGCAGTACTTC. J is TRBJ2-7 and V is TRBV5-1, with TRBD2 identical over 8 bases. Per germline, CDR1 SGHRS and CDR2 YFSETQ. The length of the CDR3 is 15 residues. V shed 0 bases and J 2 bases; nucleotides not matched to a gene: 4.

CDR3 residues: CASSLVPGLETQYF. CDR3 nucleotides: TGTGCCAGCAGCTTAGTGCCAGGTCTGGAGACCCAGTACTTC. The chain recombines TRBV7-9 with TRBJ2-5; no firm D call. Germline CDR1 is SEHNR and CDR2 is FQNEAQ (reference sequence). V dropped 1 base and J dropped 5 bases, with 11 bases sitting between them. This CDR3 spans 14 amino acids.

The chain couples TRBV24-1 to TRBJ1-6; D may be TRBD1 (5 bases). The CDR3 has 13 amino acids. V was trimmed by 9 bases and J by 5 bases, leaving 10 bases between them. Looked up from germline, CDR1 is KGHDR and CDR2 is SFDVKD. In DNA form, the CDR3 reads TGTGCCACCCAGGGAGGGGATAATTCACCCCTCCACTTT. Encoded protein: CATQGGDNSPLHF.

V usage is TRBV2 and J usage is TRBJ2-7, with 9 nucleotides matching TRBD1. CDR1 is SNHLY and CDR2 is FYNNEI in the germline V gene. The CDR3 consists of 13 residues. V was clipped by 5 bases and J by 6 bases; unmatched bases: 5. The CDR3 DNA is TGTGCCAGCAGTTGGACAGGGGAACGCGAGCAGTACGTC. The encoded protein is CASSWTGEREQYV.

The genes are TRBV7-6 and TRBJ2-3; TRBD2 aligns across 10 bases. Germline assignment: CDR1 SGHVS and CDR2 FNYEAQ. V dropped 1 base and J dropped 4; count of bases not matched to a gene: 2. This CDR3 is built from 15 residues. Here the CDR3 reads CASSLGLAGSDTQYF. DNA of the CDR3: TGTGCCAGCAGCTTAGGACTAGCGGGTTCAGATACGCAGTATTTT.

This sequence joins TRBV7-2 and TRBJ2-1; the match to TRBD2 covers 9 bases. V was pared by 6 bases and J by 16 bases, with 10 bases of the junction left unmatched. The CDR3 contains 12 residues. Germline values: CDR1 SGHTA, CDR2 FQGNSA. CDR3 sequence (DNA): TGTGCCAGCAGACCGCTAGCGGGGAGGAGCTTCTTC. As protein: CASRPLAGRSFF.

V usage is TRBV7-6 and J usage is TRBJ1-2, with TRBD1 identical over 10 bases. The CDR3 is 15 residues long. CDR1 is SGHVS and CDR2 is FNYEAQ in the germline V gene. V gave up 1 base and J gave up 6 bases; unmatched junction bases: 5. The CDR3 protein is CASSLGDRGVDGYTF. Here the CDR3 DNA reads TGTGCCAGCAGCTTAGGGGACAGGGGCGTGGATGGCTACACCTTC.

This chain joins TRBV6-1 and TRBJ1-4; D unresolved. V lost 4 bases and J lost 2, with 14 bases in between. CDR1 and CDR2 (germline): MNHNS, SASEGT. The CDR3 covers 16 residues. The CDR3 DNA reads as TGTGCCAGCAGTGGCATCTCAACATTGACTAATGAAAAACTGTTTTTT. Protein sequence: CASSGISTLTNEKLFF.

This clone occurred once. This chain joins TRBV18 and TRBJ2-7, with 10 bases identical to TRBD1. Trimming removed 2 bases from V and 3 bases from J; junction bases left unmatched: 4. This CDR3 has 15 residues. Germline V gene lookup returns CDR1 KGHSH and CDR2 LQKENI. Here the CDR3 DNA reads TGTGCCAGCTCACCAACGACAGGGGGCATCTACGAGCAGTACTTC. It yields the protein CASSPTTGGIYEQYF.

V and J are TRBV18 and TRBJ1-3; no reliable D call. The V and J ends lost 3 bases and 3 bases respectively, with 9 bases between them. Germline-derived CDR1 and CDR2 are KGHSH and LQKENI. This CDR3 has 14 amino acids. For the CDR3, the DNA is TGTGCCAGCTCACCTCCCTCCGGTGGAAACACCATATATTTT. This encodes CASSPPSGGNTIYF.

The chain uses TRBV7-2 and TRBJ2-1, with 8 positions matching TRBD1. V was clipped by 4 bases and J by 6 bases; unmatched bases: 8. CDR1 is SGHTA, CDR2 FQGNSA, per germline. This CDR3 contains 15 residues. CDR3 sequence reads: CASSSRGRGSNEQFF. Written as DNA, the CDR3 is TGTGCCAGCAGCTCCAGGGGGCGCGGGTCCAATGAGCAGTTCTTC.

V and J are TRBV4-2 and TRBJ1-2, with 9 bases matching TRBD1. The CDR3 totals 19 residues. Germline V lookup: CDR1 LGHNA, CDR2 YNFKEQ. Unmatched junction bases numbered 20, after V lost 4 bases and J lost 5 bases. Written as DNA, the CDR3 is TGTGCCAGCAGCCGAGCTCTTTTGGGACAGGGAGTAATTGGGTATGGCTACACCTTC. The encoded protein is CASSRALLGQGVIGYGYTF.

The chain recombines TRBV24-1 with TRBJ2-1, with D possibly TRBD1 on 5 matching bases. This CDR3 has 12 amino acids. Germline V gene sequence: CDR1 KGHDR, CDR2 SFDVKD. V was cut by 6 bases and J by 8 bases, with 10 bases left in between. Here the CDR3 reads CATSLSGHEQFF. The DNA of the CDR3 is TGTGCCACCAGTCTTTCAGGGCATGAGCAGTTCTTC.

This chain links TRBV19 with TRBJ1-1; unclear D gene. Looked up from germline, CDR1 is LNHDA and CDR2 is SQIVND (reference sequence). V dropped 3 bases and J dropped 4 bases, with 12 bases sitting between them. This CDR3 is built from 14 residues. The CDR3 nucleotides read TGTGCCAGTAGTATGCAGGTTACGAGCACTGAAGCTTTCTTT. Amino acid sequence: CASSMQVTSTEAFF.

The CDR3 reads CAIRSRDSVDEQYV. CDR3 nucleotide sequence: TGTGCCATCAGGAGCCGGGACAGTGTCGACGAGCAGTACGTC. The chain couples TRBV10-3 to TRBJ2-7; 7 bases agree with TRBD1. Germline V gene lookup returns CDR1 ENHRY and CDR2 SYGVKD. Trimming at V came to 6 bases and at J to 5 bases, leaving 10 bases not matched to a gene. CDR3 length: 14 amino acids.

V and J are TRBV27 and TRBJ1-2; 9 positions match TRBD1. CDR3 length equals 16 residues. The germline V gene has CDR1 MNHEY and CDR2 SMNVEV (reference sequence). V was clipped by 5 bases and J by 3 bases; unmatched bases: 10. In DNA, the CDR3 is TGTGCCAGCAGTCAACTGGGACAGGGTTTATACTATGGCTACACCTTC. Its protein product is CASSQLGQGLYYGYTF.

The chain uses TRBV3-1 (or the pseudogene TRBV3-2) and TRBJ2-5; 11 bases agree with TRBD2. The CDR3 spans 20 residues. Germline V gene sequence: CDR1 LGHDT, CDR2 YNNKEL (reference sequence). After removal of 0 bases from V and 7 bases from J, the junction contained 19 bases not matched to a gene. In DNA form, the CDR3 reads TGTGCCAGCAGCCAAGAAGCGTCAACTAGCGGGGGCGTCGGAACATCGACCCAGTACTTC. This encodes CASSQEASTSGGVGTSTQYF.

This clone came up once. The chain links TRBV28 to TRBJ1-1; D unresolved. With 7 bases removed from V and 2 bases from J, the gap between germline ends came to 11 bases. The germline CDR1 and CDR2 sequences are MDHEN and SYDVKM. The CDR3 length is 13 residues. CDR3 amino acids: CASKPLANTEAFF. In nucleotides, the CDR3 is TGTGCCAGCAAGCCCCTAGCTAACACTGAAGCTTTCTTT.

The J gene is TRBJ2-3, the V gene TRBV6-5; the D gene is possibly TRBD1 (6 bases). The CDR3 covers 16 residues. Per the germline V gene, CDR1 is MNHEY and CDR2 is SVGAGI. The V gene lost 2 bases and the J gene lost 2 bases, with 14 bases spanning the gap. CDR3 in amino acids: CASSYSGGSITDTQYF. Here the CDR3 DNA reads TGTGCCAGCAGTTACAGTGGGGGCTCGATCACAGATACGCAGTATTTT.

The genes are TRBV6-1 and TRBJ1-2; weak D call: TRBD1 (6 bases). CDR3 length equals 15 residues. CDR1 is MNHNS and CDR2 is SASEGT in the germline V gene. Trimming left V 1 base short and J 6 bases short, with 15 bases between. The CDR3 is CASSEEFRDNHGYTF. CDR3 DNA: TGTGCCAGCAGTGAAGAATTCAGGGACAATCATGGCTACACCTTC.

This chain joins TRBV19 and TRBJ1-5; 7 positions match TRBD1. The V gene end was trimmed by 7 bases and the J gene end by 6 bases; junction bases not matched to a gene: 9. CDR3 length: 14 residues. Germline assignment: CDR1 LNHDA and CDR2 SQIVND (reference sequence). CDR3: CASTKGQAGQPQHF. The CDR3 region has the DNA TGTGCCAGTACTAAAGGACAGGCGGGTCAGCCCCAGCATTTT. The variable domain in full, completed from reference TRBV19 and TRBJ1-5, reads DGGITQSPKYLFRKEGQNVTLSCEQNLNHDAMYWYRQDPGQGLRLIYYSQIVNDFQKGDIAEGYSVSREKKESFPLTVTSAQKNPTAFYLCASTKGQAGQPQHFGDGTRLSIL.

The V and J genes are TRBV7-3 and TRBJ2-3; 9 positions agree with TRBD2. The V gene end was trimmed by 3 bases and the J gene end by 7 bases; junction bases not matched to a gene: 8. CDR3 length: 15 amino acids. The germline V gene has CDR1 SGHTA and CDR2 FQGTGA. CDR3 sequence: CASSLGLAKRNTQYF. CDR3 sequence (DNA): TGTGCCAGCAGCTTGGGACTAGCCAAAAGGAATACGCAGTATTTT.

For the CDR3, the DNA is TGTGCCAGCAGCTTAGACGGTCAGGGGAATTCACCCCTCCACTTT. This translates into CASSLDGQGNSPLHF. The chain joins TRBV11-3 to TRBJ1-6, with D possibly TRBD1 on 6 matching bases. The V end lost 0 bases, the J end lost 7 bases, and 10 bases lay between the germline ends. This CDR3 is 15 amino acids long. Germline V gene sequence: CDR1 SGHNT, CDR2 YENEEA.